Listed here are 32 T cell receptor beta chains from one sample, sequenced in a study of blood T cell repertoires in COVID-19. The repertoire was sequenced with immunoSEQ multiplex PCR; TCRdb's copy has only in-frame clones and lacks some. This table has almost 400,000 clones, more than 75% appearing once. Sequencing was done on a sample of PBMCs or T cells enriched from blood (not recorded which). These receptor sequences come from a woman in her twenties or thirties with acute COVID-19.

The chain is built from TRBV30 and TRBJ1-2; 9 nucleotides align to TRBD1. There are 13 residues in the CDR3. V lost 5 bases, J lost 5 bases, and 6 bases stayed unmatched. In germline, CDR1 is GTSNPN, CDR2 SVGIG (reference sequence). CDR3 DNA sequence: TGTGCCTGGGATGGACAGGGGCGATATGGCTACACCTTC. It yields the protein CAWDGQGRYGYTF.

The chain carries TRBV7-3 and TRBJ2-7; 7 nucleotides align to TRBD1. Germline-derived CDR1 and CDR2 are SGHTA and FQGTGA. V dropped 4 bases and J dropped 3; count of bases not matched to a gene: 3. CDR3 length equals 13 residues. Here the CDR3 DNA reads TGTGCCAGCAGCTCCGCAGGGGGCTACGAGCAGTACTTC. It is translated as CASSSAGGYEQYF.

The rearrangement uses TRBV5-1 and TRBJ2-2, with 8 bases identical to TRBD2. V lost 5 bases and J lost 7; bases outside the gene matches: 7. The germline V gene encodes CDR1 SGHRS and CDR2 YFSETQ. This CDR3 has 14 residues. CDR3 DNA: TGCGCCAGCAGAGCCTGGCGGGGGGTCGGGGAGCTGTTTTTT. It yields the protein CASRAWRGVGELFF.

The count of this clone is one. The chain combines TRBV6-1 with TRBJ2-7, with D possibly being TRBD2 (7 bases). The CDR3 is 15 amino acids. The germline CDR1 and CDR2 sequences are MNHNS and SASEGT. The V and J ends lost 1 base and 2 bases respectively, with 12 bases between them. This chain's CDR3 is CASSEGLGGPYEQYF. DNA of the CDR3: TGTGCCAGCAGTGAAGGGCTCGGGGGGCCCTACGAGCAGTACTTC.

CDR3 in amino acids: CAISAGPNQPQHF. The CDR3 region has the DNA TGTGCCATCAGTGCTGGGCCCAATCAGCCCCAGCATTTT. The chain couples TRBV10-3 to TRBJ1-5; D ambiguous. The CDR3 has 13 residues. Germline V lookup: CDR1 ENHRY, CDR2 SYGVKD. The V and J ends lost 4 bases and 3 bases respectively, with 7 bases between them.

The J gene is TRBJ1-2, the V gene TRBV28; D call uncertain. Germline V lookup: CDR1 MDHEN, CDR2 SYDVKM. With 4 bases removed from V and 8 bases from J, the gap between germline ends came to 17 bases. The CDR3 extends over 14 amino acids. As DNA, the CDR3 is TGTGCCAGCAGTTCTCGCGGTCGGGGTCGCGGCTACACCTTC. It translates to CASSSRGRGRGYTF.

DNA for the CDR3: TGTGCCAGCAGTTACTCGACAGGGTCGAACTATGGCTACACCTTC. Residues: CASSYSTGSNYGYTF. The chain couples TRBV6-5 to TRBJ1-2; 7 nucleotides align to TRBD1. Germline V gene lookup returns CDR1 MNHEY and CDR2 SVGAGI. The V segment lost 0 bases and the J segment 2 bases; nucleotides outside the gene matches: 3. The CDR3 sequence is 15 residues long.

The rearrangement joins TRBV5-6 to TRBJ1-1, with TRBD1 identical over 8 bases. The junction had 9 bases not matched to a gene; V was cut back by 0 bases and J by 5 bases. The length of the CDR3 is 16 residues. Germline loops: CDR1 SGHDT, CDR2 YYEEEE. The CDR3 region has the DNA TGTGCCAGCAGCTTGGCGATTACAGGGGGTGGGACTGAAGCTTTCTTT. Encoded protein: CASSLAITGGGTEAFF. The full variable domain, with the rest looked up from reference TRBV5-6 and TRBJ1-1, is DAGVTQSPTHLIKTRGQQVTLRCSPKSGHDTVSWYQQALGQGPQFIFQYYEEEERQRGNFPDRFSGHQFPNYSSELNVNALLLGDSALYLCASSLAITGGGTEAFFGQGTRLTVV.

The V gene is TRBV9, the J gene TRBJ2-1; 7 bases align to TRBD1. The germline CDR1 and CDR2 sequences are SGDLS and YYNGEE. V was pared by 3 bases and J by 5 bases, with 5 bases of the junction left unmatched. This CDR3 region has 14 residues. The CDR3 region has the DNA TGTGCCAGCAGCGCCTGGACAGGACACAATGAGCAGTTCTTC. Its protein product is CASSAWTGHNEQFF.

The rearrangement links TRBV5-5 to TRBJ1-2, with 7 bases identical to TRBD1. CDR1 is SGHKS, CDR2 YYEKEE, per germline (reference sequence). CDR3 length: 15 residues. V shed 0 bases, J shed 8 bases, and the junction held 10 bases outside the gene matches. CDR3 in amino acids: CASSLDAQGIGGYTF. In DNA form, the CDR3 reads TGTGCCAGCAGCTTGGACGCACAGGGGATTGGGGGCTACACCTTC.

V is TRBV3-1 (or the pseudogene TRBV3-2) and J is TRBJ1-2, with 8 positions matching TRBD1. Germline V gene lookup returns CDR1 LGHDT and CDR2 YNNKEL (reference sequence). The J segment lost 3 bases and the V segment lost 4 bases, leaving 4 bases of the junction unmatched. The CDR3 spans 14 residues. CDR3 nucleotide sequence: TGTGCCAGCAGCCCCGGGACAGGATACTATGGCTACACCTTC. This encodes CASSPGTGYYGYTF.

V and J are TRBV6-4 and TRBJ2-2; 9 bases agree with TRBD1. The CDR3 is made up of 15 amino acids. V lost 0 bases to trimming and J lost 5 bases; unmatched junction nucleotides: 1. The germline V gene has CDR1 MRHNA and CDR2 SNTAGT. This CDR3 is CASSDSQGATGELFF. The DNA for the CDR3 is TGTGCCAGCAGTGACTCACAGGGGGCTACCGGGGAGCTGTTTTTT.

This chain uses TRBV5-6 with TRBJ1-6; 8 positions agree with TRBD1. With 5 bases clipped from V and 13 bases from J, the junction kept 11 bases outside the gene matches. The germline V gene has CDR1 SGHDT and CDR2 YYEEEE. The CDR3 is 14 amino acids. CDR3: CASSRDRGKAPLHF. CDR3 in DNA: TGTGCCAGCAGTCGCGACAGGGGAAAGGCGCCCCTCCACTTT.

This rearrangement joins TRBV11-2 to TRBJ1-4; 7 bases fit TRBD1. The CDR3 loop spans 17 amino acids. V trimming: 1 base; J trimming: 8 bases; junction bases outside the gene matches: 13. Germline V CDR1 and CDR2: SGHAT, FQNNGV. CDR3 nucleotides: TGTGCCAGCAGCTTAGTTCCAGGGGGTACCTGGCGGGAAAAACTGTTTTTT. Its protein product is CASSLVPGGTWREKLFF.

The chain couples TRBV3-1 (or the pseudogene TRBV3-2) to TRBJ1-5, with TRBD1 matching 7 bases. The CDR3 has 15 amino acids. The germline gives CDR1 LGHDT, CDR2 YNNKEL (reference sequence). Trimming took 4 bases from V and 6 from J; bases not matched to a gene: 9. This CDR3 reads CASSPSVGGLQPQHF. As DNA, the CDR3 is TGTGCCAGCAGCCCCAGCGTAGGGGGCCTTCAGCCCCAGCATTTT.

CDR3 bases: TGCGCCAGCAGCCACCCGGCGGGAGGGAGCGAGACCCAGTACTTC. Protein sequence: CASSHPAGGSETQYF. V usage is TRBV4-1 and J usage is TRBJ2-5; 9 nucleotides align to TRBD2. This CDR3 has 15 residues. V lost 3 bases, J lost 5 bases, and 7 bases stayed unmatched. Per germline, CDR1 MGHRA and CDR2 YSYEKL.

The chain combines TRBV19 with TRBJ2-2; 9 bases match TRBD1. Germline V CDR1 and CDR2: LNHDA, SQIVND (reference sequence). V lost 3 bases to trimming and J lost 2 bases; unmatched junction nucleotides: 4. The CDR3 extends over 16 amino acids. This CDR3 reads CASSMGTGPNTGELFF. The CDR3 nucleotides read TGTGCCAGTAGTATGGGGACAGGGCCCAACACCGGGGAGCTGTTTTTT.

J is TRBJ1-5 and V is TRBV4-3; D uncertain. The germline V gene encodes CDR1 LGHNA and CDR2 YSLEER. With 1 base removed from V and 9 bases from J, the gap between germline ends came to 13 bases. The CDR3 is 14 amino acids. The CDR3 loop reads CASSQGAGSWPQHF. In DNA form, the CDR3 reads TGCGCCAGCAGCCAAGGGGCGGGGTCTTGGCCCCAGCATTTT.

The rearrangement joins TRBV6-5 to TRBJ2-2, with 9 nucleotides matching TRBD1. The germline V gene has CDR1 MNHEY and CDR2 SVGAGI. With 5 bases clipped from V and 5 bases from J, the junction kept 6 bases outside the gene matches. The length of the CDR3 is 15 residues. The CDR3 coding sequence is TGTGCCAGCAGTACCGGGACAGGGAGTACCGGGGAGCTGTTTTTT. It specifies CASSTGTGSTGELFF.

This chain links TRBV24-1 with TRBJ1-4; D is perhaps TRBD1 (6 bases). CDR3 length equals 14 residues. CDR1 and CDR2 from the germline V gene are KGHDR and SFDVKD. The ends were cut back, 2 bases at V and 8 bases at J, with 11 bases in the middle. In nucleotides, the CDR3 is TGTGCCACCAGTGATTCCGCCGGGACAGAAAAACTGTTTTTT. This codes for CATSDSAGTEKLFF.

The chain uses TRBV7-9 and TRBJ2-1; 8 nucleotides agree with TRBD1. V trimming: 3 bases; J trimming: 2 bases; junction bases outside the gene matches: 6. The CDR3 loop spans 16 amino acids. CDR1 is SEHNR and CDR2 is FQNEAQ in the germline V gene (reference sequence). CDR3 region: CASSFSQGQAYNEQFF. CDR3 nucleotides: TGTGCCAGCAGCTTCTCTCAGGGACAGGCCTACAATGAGCAGTTCTTC. The whole variable domain, remainder taken from reference TRBV7-9 and TRBJ2-1, is DTGVSQNPRHKITKRGQNVTFRCDPISEHNRLYWYRQTLGQGPEFLTYFQNEAQLEKSRLLSDRFSAERPKGSFSTLEIQRTEQGDSAMYLCASSFSQGQAYNEQFFGPGTRLTVL.

The gene calls are TRBV29-1 and TRBJ2-7; TRBD2 matches at 9 bases. The CDR3 sequence is 12 residues long. The germline gives CDR1 SQVTM, CDR2 ANQGSEA. V was pared by 6 bases and J by 6 bases, with 6 bases of the junction left unmatched. CDR3 bases: TGCAGCGTACGGCGGGGGGGAGGCGAGCAGTACTTC. As protein: CSVRRGGGEQYF.

The chain links TRBV5-1 to TRBJ1-4; D is unclear. The CDR3 contains 14 residues. Deletions cut 1 base from V and 8 bases from J, with 12 bases between. Germline values: CDR1 SGHRS, CDR2 YFSETQ. The CDR3 here is CASSLPGLGEKLFF. In DNA, the CDR3 is TGCGCCAGCAGCTTGCCGGGATTGGGGGAAAAACTGTTTTTT.

This clone occurred once. The chain joins TRBV5-6 to TRBJ2-7; no definite D call. The CDR3 has 16 amino acids. Trimming removed 4 bases from V and 0 bases from J, with 17 bases in between. Germline-derived CDR1 and CDR2 are SGHDT and YYEEEE. The CDR3 is CASSPQVGRPSYEQYF. The CDR3 bases are TGTGCCAGCAGCCCCCAGGTGGGCAGACCCTCCTACGAGCAGTACTTC.

The chain joins TRBV5-6 to TRBJ2-1; 7 bases line up with TRBD1. Trimming removed 2 bases from V and 4 bases from J; junction bases left unmatched: 12. The length of the CDR3 is 17 residues. The V gene's germline CDR1 is SGHDT and CDR2 YYEEEE. The CDR3 loop is CASSLGQAHHPYNEQFF. Here the CDR3 DNA reads TGTGCCAGCAGCTTAGGACAGGCCCATCATCCATACAATGAGCAGTTCTTC.

This chain connects TRBV10-3 to TRBJ2-5; 11 bases are a match to TRBD2. The trim removed 10 bases at V and 7 bases at J, leaving 11 bases unmatched. CDR3 length equals 14 residues. The germline CDR1 and CDR2 sequences are ENHRY and SYGVKD. The CDR3 DNA is TGTGCCACGGGACTAGCGGAACGAGGGGGGACCCAGTACTTC. This encodes CATGLAERGGTQYF.

The V gene is TRBV5-1, the J gene TRBJ2-7; 10 bases fit TRBD1. The CDR3 runs to 16 residues. Per germline, CDR1 SGHRS and CDR2 YFSETQ. V was pared by 4 bases and J by 0 bases, with 7 bases of the junction left unmatched. In DNA form, the CDR3 reads TGCGCCAGCAGCATACCGGGACAGGGGAGCTCCTACGAGCAGTACTTC. It yields the protein CASSIPGQGSSYEQYF.

The rearrangement links TRBV7-3 to TRBJ2-1, with D perhaps matching TRBD2 (5 bases). This CDR3 has 14 residues. V lost 5 bases and J 5 bases, leaving 13 bases between the germline ends. The germline V gene encodes CDR1 SGHTA and CDR2 FQGTGA. The CDR3 here is CASSPISGDNEQFF. Written as DNA, the CDR3 is TGTGCCAGCAGCCCGATATCCGGGGACAATGAGCAGTTCTTC.

This chain uses TRBV7-8 with TRBJ1-3, with 9 bases fitting TRBD1. The CDR3 has 15 amino acids. J gave up 9 bases and V 4 bases, and 10 bases lay outside the gene matches. Germline CDR1 is SGHVS and CDR2 is FQNEAQ. In nucleotides, the CDR3 is TGTGCCAGCAGCTCCACAGGGGGCAGAATTGGCACCATATATTTT. As protein: CASSSTGGRIGTIYF. Variable domain in full (rest from reference TRBV7-8 and TRBJ1-3): GAGVSQSPRYKVAKRGQDVALRCDPISGHVSLFWYQQALGQGPEFLTYFQNEAQLDKSGLPSDRFFAERPEGSVSTLKIQRTQQEDSAVYLCASSSTGGRIGTIYFGEGSWLTVV.

The chain is built from TRBV11-2 and TRBJ1-1, with 8 positions matching TRBD1. The V gene's germline CDR1 is SGHAT and CDR2 FQNNGV. This CDR3 has 17 amino acids. Trimming took 5 bases from V and 1 from J; bases not matched to a gene: 12. Written as DNA, the CDR3 is TGTGCCAGCAGCCGACAGGGGACAAGTTCTCCGAACACTGAAGCTTTCTTT. This gives the protein CASSRQGTSSPNTEAFF.

The V call is TRBV7-7, the J call TRBJ1-1, with a tentative D call TRBD1 (6 bases). There are 13 residues in the CDR3. From germline, CDR1 is SSHAT and CDR2 FNYEAQ (reference sequence). Deletions cut 3 bases from V and 5 bases from J, with 10 bases between. CDR3 sequence: CASSLLTGTEAFF. DNA for the CDR3: TGTGCCAGCAGCTTGCTTACAGGGACTGAAGCTTTCTTT.

The chain has TRBV10-2 and TRBJ1-1; D may be TRBD1 (5 bases). The CDR3 has 17 residues. Germline loops: CDR1 WSHSY, CDR2 SAAADI. V lost 0 bases to trimming and J lost 0 bases, with 14 bases between them. The CDR3 reads CASSESNTGPLNTEAFF. The CDR3 DNA reads TGCGCCAGCAGTGAGTCGAACACAGGCCCTTTGAACACTGAAGCTTTCTTT.